The clone carrying this T cell receptor beta chain was counted only a few times. Its antigen is still unknown. The source of the sample is a study of post-analysis software for immune sequencing data. Study conclusions and caveats: In patients, TRBV5-6, TRBV5-1 and TRBV20-1 belonged to five TRBV segments found more frequently than in controls.

Trimming removed 10 bases from V and 1 base from J, with 13 bases in between. Germline CDR1 PRHDT, CDR2 FYEKMQ (reference sequence). The CDR3 spans 13 residues. The authors incorporated unique molecular identifiers into the TCR beta cDNA libraries. TCRdb recomputed calls from the PCR reads with MiXCR, one row per CDR3 protein. The profile covers roughly 200,000 distinct CDR3 sequences, with 25% to 35% appearing a single time and roughly 3.5% taken by the ten largest. The TCR was taken from a girl aged 2 to 17 with multiple sclerosis. Sequenced input: blood. The chain couples TRBV13 to TRBJ1-1, with a weak D call TRBD1 (5 bases). The DNA of the CDR3 is TGTGCCACCCAGGGACGGGAGAACACTGAAGCTTTCTTT. Protein: CATQGRENTEAFF. The whole variable domain, remainder taken from reference TRBV13 and TRBJ1-1, is AAGVIQSPRHLIKEKRETATLKCYPIPRHDTVYWYQQGPGQDPQFLISFYEKMQSDKGSIPDRFSAQQFSDYHSELNMSSLELGDSALYFCATQGRENTEAFFGQGTRLTVV.